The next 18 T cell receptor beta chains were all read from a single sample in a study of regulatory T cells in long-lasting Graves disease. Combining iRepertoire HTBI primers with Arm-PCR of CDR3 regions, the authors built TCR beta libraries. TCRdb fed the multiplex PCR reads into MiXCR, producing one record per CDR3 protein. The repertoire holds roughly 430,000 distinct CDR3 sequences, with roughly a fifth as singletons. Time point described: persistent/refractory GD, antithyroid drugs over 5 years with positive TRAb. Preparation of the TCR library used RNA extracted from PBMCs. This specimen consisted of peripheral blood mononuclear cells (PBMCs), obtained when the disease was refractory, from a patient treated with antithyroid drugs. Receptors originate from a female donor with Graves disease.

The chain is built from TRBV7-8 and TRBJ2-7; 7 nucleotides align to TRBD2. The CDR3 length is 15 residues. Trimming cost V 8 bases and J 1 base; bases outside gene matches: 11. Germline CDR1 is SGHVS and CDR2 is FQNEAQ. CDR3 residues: CASATAGRASYEQYF. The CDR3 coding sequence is TGTGCCAGCGCCACCGCGGGGAGGGCTTCCTACGAGCAGTACTTC.

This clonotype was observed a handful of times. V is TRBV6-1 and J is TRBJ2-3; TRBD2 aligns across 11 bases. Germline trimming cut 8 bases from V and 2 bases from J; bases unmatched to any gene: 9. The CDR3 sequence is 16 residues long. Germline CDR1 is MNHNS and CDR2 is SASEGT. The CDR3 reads CASQTSGMKFTDTQYF. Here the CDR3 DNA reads TGTGCCAGCCAGACTAGCGGGATGAAATTCACAGATACGCAGTATTTT.

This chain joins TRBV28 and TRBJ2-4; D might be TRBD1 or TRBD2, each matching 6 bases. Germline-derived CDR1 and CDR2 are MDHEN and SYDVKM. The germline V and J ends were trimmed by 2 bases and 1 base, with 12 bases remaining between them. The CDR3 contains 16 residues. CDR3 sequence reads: CASSLPGAGAKNIQYF. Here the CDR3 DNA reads TGTGCCAGCAGTTTACCGGGGGCAGGGGCCAAAAACATTCAGTACTTC.

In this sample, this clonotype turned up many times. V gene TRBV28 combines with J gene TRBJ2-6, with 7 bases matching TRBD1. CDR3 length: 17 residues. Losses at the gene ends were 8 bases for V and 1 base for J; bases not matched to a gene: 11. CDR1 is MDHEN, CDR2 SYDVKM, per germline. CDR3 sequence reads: CASVPQGLQSGANVLTF. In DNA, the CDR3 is TGTGCCAGCGTACCACAGGGGCTCCAATCTGGGGCCAACGTCCTGACTTTC. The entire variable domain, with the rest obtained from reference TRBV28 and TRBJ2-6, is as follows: DVKVTQSSRYLVKRTGEKVFLECVQDMDHENMFWYRQDPGLGLRLIYFSYDVKMKEKGDIPEGYSVSREKKERFSLILESASTNQTSMYLCASVPQGLQSGANVLTFGAGSRLTVL.

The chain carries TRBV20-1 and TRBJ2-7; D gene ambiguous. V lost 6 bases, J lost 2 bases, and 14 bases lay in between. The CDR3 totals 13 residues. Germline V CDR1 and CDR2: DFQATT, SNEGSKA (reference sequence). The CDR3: CSAIELYPYEQYF. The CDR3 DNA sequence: TGCAGTGCCATCGAACTATATCCCTACGAGCAGTACTTC.

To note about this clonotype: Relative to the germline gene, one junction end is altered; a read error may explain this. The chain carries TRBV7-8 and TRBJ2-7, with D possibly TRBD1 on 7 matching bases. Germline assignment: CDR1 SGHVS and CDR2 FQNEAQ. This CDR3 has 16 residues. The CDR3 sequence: CTSSLAQTGTWYEQYF. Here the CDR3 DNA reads TGTACCAGCAGCTTAGCACAGACAGGGACTTGGTACGAGCAGTACTTC.

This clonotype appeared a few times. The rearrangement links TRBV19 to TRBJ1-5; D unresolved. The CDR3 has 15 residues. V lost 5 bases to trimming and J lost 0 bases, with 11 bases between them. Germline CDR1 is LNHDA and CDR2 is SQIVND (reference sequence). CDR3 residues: CASSAMVYSNQPQHF. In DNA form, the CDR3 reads TGTGCCAGTAGTGCGATGGTTTATAGCAATCAGCCCCAGCATTTT.

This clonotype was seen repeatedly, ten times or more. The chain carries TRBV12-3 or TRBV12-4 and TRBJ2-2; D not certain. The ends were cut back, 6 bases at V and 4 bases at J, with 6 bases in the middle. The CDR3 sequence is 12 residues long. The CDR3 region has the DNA TGTGCCAGCAGCGCGATCACCGGGGAGCTGTTTTTT. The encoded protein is CASSAITGELFF.

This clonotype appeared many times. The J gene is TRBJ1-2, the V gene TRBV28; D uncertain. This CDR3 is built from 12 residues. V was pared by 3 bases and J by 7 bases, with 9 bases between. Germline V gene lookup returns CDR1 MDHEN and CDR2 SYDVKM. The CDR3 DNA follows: TGTGCCAGCAGTTTGTATGGGATTGGCTACACCTTC. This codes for CASSLYGIGYTF.

The CDR3 loop reads CASSPISSGRAYEQYF. CDR3 nucleotide sequence: TGTGCCAGCAGCCCCATTTCTAGCGGGAGGGCCTACGAGCAGTACTTC. V and J are TRBV5-8 and TRBJ2-7; 12 nucleotides match TRBD2. Trimming at V came to 4 bases and at J to 2 bases, leaving 7 bases not matched to a gene. The germline gives CDR1 SGHTS, CDR2 YDEGEE. This CDR3 is built from 16 residues.

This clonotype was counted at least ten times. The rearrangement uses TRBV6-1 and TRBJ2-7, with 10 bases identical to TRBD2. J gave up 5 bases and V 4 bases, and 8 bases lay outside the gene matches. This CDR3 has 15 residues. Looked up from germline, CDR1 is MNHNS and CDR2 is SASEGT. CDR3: CASSVASGSKNEQYF. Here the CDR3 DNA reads TGTGCCAGCAGTGTAGCTAGCGGGAGTAAGAACGAGCAGTACTTC.

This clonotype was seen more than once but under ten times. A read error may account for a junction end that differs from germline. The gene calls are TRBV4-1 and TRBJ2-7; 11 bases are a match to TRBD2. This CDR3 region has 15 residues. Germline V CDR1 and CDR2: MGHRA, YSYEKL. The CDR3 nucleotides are TGCACCAGCAGCCGCGGGACTAGCGGAAACTACGAGCAGTACTTC. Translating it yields CTSSRGTSGNYEQYF.

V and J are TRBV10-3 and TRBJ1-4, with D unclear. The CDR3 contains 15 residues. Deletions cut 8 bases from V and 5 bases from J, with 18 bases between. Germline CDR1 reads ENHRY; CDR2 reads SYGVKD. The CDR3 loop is CAIAPGGGSNEKLFF. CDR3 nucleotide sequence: TGTGCCATCGCCCCCGGAGGAGGGTCCAATGAAAAACTGTTTTTT.

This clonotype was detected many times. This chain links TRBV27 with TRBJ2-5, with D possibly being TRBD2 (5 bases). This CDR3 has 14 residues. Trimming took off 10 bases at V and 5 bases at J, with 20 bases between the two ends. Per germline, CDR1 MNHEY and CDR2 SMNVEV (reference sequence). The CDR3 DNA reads TGTGCCACTCGGGATACGACGGCGGTGGAGACCCAGTACTTC. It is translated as CATRDTTAVETQYF.

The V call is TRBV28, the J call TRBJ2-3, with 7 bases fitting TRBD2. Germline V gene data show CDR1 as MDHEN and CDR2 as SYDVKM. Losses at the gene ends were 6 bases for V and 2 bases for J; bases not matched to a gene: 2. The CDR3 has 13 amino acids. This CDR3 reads CASRTSPTDTQYF. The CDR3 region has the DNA TGTGCCAGCAGGACTAGCCCCACAGATACGCAGTATTTT.

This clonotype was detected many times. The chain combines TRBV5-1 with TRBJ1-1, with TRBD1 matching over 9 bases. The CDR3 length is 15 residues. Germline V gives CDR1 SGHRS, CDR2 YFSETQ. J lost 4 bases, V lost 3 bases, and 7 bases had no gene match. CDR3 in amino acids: CASSSGDRVSTEAFF. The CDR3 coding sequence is TGCGCCAGCAGCTCCGGGGACAGGGTATCCACTGAAGCTTTCTTT.

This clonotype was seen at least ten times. This CDR3 reads CATSREDRGHGYTF. CDR3 nucleotide sequence: TGTGCCACCAGCAGAGAAGACAGGGGGCATGGCTACACCTTC. V is TRBV15 and J is TRBJ1-2; 10 bases agree with TRBD1. This CDR3 has 14 residues. In germline, CDR1 is LNHNV, CDR2 YYDKDF (reference sequence). V lost 0 bases and J lost 6; bases outside the gene matches: 1.

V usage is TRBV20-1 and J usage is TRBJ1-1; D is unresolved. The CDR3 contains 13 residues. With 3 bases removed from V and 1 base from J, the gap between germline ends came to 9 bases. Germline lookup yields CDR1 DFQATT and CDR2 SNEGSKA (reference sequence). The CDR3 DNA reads TGCAGTGCTAGTGAAGGCGGGAACACTGAAGCTTTCTTT. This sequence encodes CSASEGGNTEAFF.